This T cell receptor beta chain comes out of a study of Tregs in tolerant kidney transplant recipients. Using immunoSEQ multiplex PCR, the repertoire was profiled, and TCRdb retains in-frame clones only, with some absent. The listing records 6,200 or so clones. Germline loops: CDR1 MNHNS, CDR2 SASEGT. CDR3 length: 14 residues. Trimming at V came to 3 bases and at J to 10 bases, leaving 6 bases not matched to a gene. Concerning this clone itself: Its antigen is unidentified. The DNA ends 3 residues before the CDR3 does, and the rest of the CDR3 is filled in from the germline J gene.

The nonmyeloablative bone marrow transplants came from related graft donors, with transient mixed chimerism. Study results and limitations: Activated donor B cell expansion appeared to reveal the most relevant donor-specific TCRbeta repertoire. Some patients' samples used different primers over time, so nucleotide sequences weren't comparable. Tolerant patients' donor-specific Tregs expanded beyond overall Tregs, suggesting antigen-driven growth.

The gene calls are TRBV6-1 and TRBJ1-6, with 7 bases lining up with TRBD1. This sequence originates from a human patient who received a combined kidney and bone marrow transplant. Among the T cells, some may be from the graft donor. The sample here was CD4+ T cells from blood (PBMCs), taken 6 months after the transplant. The chain's CDR3 is CASSDRQGESPLHF. CDR3 DNA, as far as it was read: TGTGCCAGCAGTGACCGACAGGGTGAATCACCC.